This T cell receptor (beta chain) was identified in a study of response to subunit inactivated influenza vaccine. The V gene end was trimmed by 7 bases and the J gene end by 3 bases; junction bases not matched to a gene: 5. The CDR3 has 15 amino acids. Germline CDR1 is MNHEY and CDR2 is SMNVEV (reference sequence). Study conclusions and caveats: Every seasonal influenza vaccination brings in few new T cells, the authors suggested.

TCRdb reanalysed the RT-PCR reads using MiXCR and keeps one entry per CDR3 protein. The sample gives about 700,000 distinct CDR3 sequences, about 15% of which show up once; 5.5% to 7% is in the top ten. This clonotype was detected only a few times. Its antigen is unknown. The gene calls are TRBV27 and TRBJ2-1, with TRBD1 matching over 11 bases. The sequences come from PBMCs from blood, collected roughly 15 days before vaccination. This clonotype was obtained from a man in his fifties or sixties who received an inactivated influenza vaccine. The CDR3 protein is CASTGGTGGYNEQFF. CDR3 bases: TGTGCCAGCACCGGAGGGACAGGGGGCTACAATGAGCAGTTCTTC.